This T cell receptor (beta chain) was retrieved from a study of blood T cell repertoires in COVID-19. As for the study in general: Nucleic acid was either cDNA or gDNA, and it came from T cells, B-cell-depleted T cells, or PBMCs.

Repertoires were generated with immunoSEQ multiplex PCR, while TCRdb's copy carries only in-frame clones and drops some. The table shows about 94,000 clones, with more than 65% occurring only once. V was trimmed by 0 bases and J by 0 bases, leaving 11 bases between them. Germline V gene sequence: CDR1 MNHEY, CDR2 SMNVEV (reference sequence). The CDR3 loop spans 16 amino acids. The TCR was taken from a man aged 55 to 70 with acute or convalescent COVID-19. Source material: peripheral blood. The V call is TRBV27, the J call TRBJ1-1, with D possibly matching TRBD1 (6 bases). This chain's CDR3 is CASSLSWGTMNTEAFF. The DNA of the CDR3 is TGTGCCAGCAGTTTATCTTGGGGGACAATGAACACTGAAGCTTTCTTT.